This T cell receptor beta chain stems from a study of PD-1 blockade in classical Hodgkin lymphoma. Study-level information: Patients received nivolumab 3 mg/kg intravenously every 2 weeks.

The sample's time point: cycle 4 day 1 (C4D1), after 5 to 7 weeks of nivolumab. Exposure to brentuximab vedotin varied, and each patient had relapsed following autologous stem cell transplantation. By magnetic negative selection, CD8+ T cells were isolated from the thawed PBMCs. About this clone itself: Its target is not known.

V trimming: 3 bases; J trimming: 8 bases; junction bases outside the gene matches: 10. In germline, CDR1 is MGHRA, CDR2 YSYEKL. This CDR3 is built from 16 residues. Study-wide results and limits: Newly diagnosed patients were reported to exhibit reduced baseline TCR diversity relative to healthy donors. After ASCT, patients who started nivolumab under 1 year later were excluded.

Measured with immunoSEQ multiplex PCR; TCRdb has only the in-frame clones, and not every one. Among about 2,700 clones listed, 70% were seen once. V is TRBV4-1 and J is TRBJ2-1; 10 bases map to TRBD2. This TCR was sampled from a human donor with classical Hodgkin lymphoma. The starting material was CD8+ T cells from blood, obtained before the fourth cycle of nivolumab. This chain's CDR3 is CASSHLSGRALDEQFF. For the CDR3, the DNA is TGCGCCAGCAGCCACCTAAGCGGGAGGGCCCTCGATGAGCAGTTCTTC.